This T cell receptor beta chain was sequenced during a study of OX40 agonist ivuxolimab in advanced cancers. The wider study: The dose-escalation cohort had hepatocellular carcinoma, melanoma, renal cell or head and neck cancer. Past anti-PD-1, anti-PD-L1 or anti-CTLA-4 therapy was accepted, and 40% to 45% had received some.

The CDR3 runs 15 residues. Germline CDR1 is MNHEY and CDR2 is SVGAGI. V gave up 6 bases and J gave up 7 bases, with 21 bases separating them. Assay: immunoSEQ multiplex PCR; the TCRdb copy retains only in-frame clones and omits some. In the table there are roughly 110,000 clones, roughly nine tenths of which are singletons. This clone was seen just once. The TCR was taken from an adult with an advanced solid tumor such as melanoma, head and neck, liver or kidney cancer. The chain recombines TRBV6-5 with TRBJ1-2, with D perhaps matching TRBD1 (5 bases). The input for sequencing was CD4+ or CD8+ T cells sorted from blood, taken in a trial of the OX40 agonist ivuxolimab. DNA for the CDR3: TGTGCCAGCAGAAACCCTCAGGGTTCCCCCTCTGGCTACACCTTC. It translates to CASRNPQGSPSGYTF.